This entry lists 14 T cell receptor beta chains sequenced from one sample in a study of CD4 and CD8 cells across lung adenocarcinoma regions. TCRdb fed the PCR reads into MiXCR, producing one record per CDR3 protein. In the table there are about 23,000 distinct CDR3 sequences, around 52% of which are singletons. The specimen was CD4+ T cells from the center of a lung tumor. These TCRs come from a male donor with lung adenocarcinoma. The CD4 and CD8 labels of this study may be unreliable.

The CDR3 DNA is TGTGCCAGCAGCACCGGGACCAACAATGAGCAGTTCTTC. This sequence encodes CASSTGTNNEQFF. V usage is TRBV7-3 and J usage is TRBJ2-1; either TRBD1 or TRBD2 may supply D (5 bases each). Trimming removed 5 bases from V and 5 bases from J, with 10 bases in between. Germline CDR1 reads SGHTA; CDR2 reads FQGTGA. The CDR3 consists of 13 residues.

By share, this clonotype counts as medium-sized. The V gene is TRBV6-5, the J gene TRBJ2-1; D gene ambiguous. The CDR3 is 17 amino acids. Trimming took off 0 bases at V and 6 bases at J, with 18 bases between the two ends. Germline loops: CDR1 MNHEY, CDR2 SVGAGI. This CDR3 is CASSYSIPGLATNEQFF. The DNA of the CDR3 is TGTGCCAGCAGTTACTCGATTCCGGGCTTAGCTACCAATGAGCAGTTCTTC.

The sample holds many counts of this clonotype. The CDR3 sequence: CASTGDGAGVGDTQYF. The CDR3 nucleotides read TGTGCCAGCACGGGAGATGGAGCGGGAGTAGGAGATACGCAGTATTTT. This rearrangement joins TRBV7-2 to TRBJ2-3; 8 bases are shared with TRBD2. CDR3 size: 16 residues. Per the germline V gene, CDR1 is SGHTA and CDR2 is FQGNSA. V shed 7 bases, J shed 5 bases, and the junction held 14 bases outside the gene matches.

This clonotype appeared many times. The chain carries TRBV28 and TRBJ2-2, with 12 bases identical to TRBD2. V was pared by 5 bases and J by 7 bases, with 14 bases of the junction left unmatched. The CDR3 consists of 18 residues. The germline V gene encodes CDR1 MDHEN and CDR2 SYDVKM. The CDR3 region has the DNA TGTGCCAGCAGTCCGGGGACTAGCGGGCCCATAGTAGTCGGGGAGCTGTTTTTT. It is translated as CASSPGTSGPIVVGELFF. Full variable domain (remainder filled in from reference TRBV28 and TRBJ2-2): DVKVTQSSRYLVKRTGEKVFLECVQDMDHENMFWYRQDPGLGLRLIYFSYDVKMKEKGDIPEGYSVSREKKERFSLILESASTNQTSMYLCASSPGTSGPIVVGELFFGEGSRLTVL.

This clonotype was found many times. V is TRBV6-5 and J is TRBJ2-1; TRBD2 matches 9 bases. The DNA end is more similar to TRBJ2-7, so the J call may be wrong. Per the germline V gene, CDR1 is MNHEY and CDR2 is SVGAGI. The CDR3 runs to 15 residues. CDR3 loop: CASSASGTGVHEQYF. DNA of the CDR3: TGTGCCAGCAGCGCTAGCGGGACGGGGGTGCACGAGCAGTACTTC.

Note on this clonotype: One end of the junction fails to match germline, which may point to a read error. The chain uses TRBV10-3 and TRBJ2-5; D is perhaps TRBD1 (5 bases). The CDR3 has 14 amino acids. CDR1 and CDR2 from the germline V gene are ENHRY and SYGVKD. CDR3 DNA: TGTGCGGGCAAAGGGGCTTCTGACCAAGAGACCCAGTATTTC. This codes for CAGKGASDQETQYF.

On this clonotype: Sequence at one end of the junction differs from germline and may be a read error. CDR3 sequence: CASRGIGGLLTDTQYF. CDR3 sequence (DNA): TGTGCCAGCAGGGGAATCGGGGGACTCCTCACAGATACCCAGTATTTT. V is TRBV27 and J is TRBJ2-3; a weak D match, TRBD2 (6 bases). CDR3 length: 16 amino acids. The germline gives CDR1 MNHEY, CDR2 SMNVEV (reference sequence).

This clonotype was seen ten or more times. The chain couples TRBV6-1 to TRBJ1-3, with D possibly TRBD1 on 6 matching bases. V was clipped by 6 bases and J by 0 bases, with 9 bases between them. This CDR3 is built from 14 residues. CDR1 and CDR2 from the germline V gene are MNHNS and SASEGT. The CDR3 region has the DNA TGTGCCAGCAGGCGGGACACCTCTGGAAACACCATATATTTT. It codes for CASRRDTSGNTIYF.

This clonotype appeared once. J is TRBJ2-3 and V is TRBV12-3 or TRBV12-4; 9 positions agree with TRBD2. V was clipped by 11 bases and J by 11 bases; unmatched bases: 38. The CDR3 is 21 residues long. This CDR3 is CALRGCGRVATGMNGKNMQYF. CDR3 in DNA: TGTGCCTTACGGGGCTGCGGGAGGGTCGCTACGGGGATGAATGGCAAAAACATGCAGTATTTT.

This clonotype was counted ten times or more. The rearrangement links TRBV6-1 to TRBJ2-1, with D possibly TRBD2 on 5 matching bases. This CDR3 has 12 amino acids. CDR1 and CDR2 (germline): MNHNS, SASEGT. The V end was cut by 6 bases, the J end by 6 bases, with 9 bases between. Here the CDR3 DNA reads TGTGCCAGCAGCCCGGACTTCAATGAGCAGTTCTTC. Encoded protein: CASSPDFNEQFF.

By proportion, this clonotype is medium-sized. The chain couples TRBV6-5 to TRBJ1-1; D unclear. Trimming removed 0 bases at V and 4 bases at J, with 12 bases between. The CDR3 is 15 residues long. CDR1 MNHEY and CDR2 SVGAGI come from the germline V gene. The CDR3 DNA sequence: TGTGCCAGCAGTTACTCGGGGAGTATCGGCACTGAAGCTTTCTTT. Translation: CASSYSGSIGTEAFF.

The CDR3 sequence is CASSLDSGANVLTF. CDR3 DNA sequence: TGTGCCAGCAGTTTAGACTCTGGGGCCAACGTCCTGACTTTC. The chain carries TRBV28 and TRBJ2-6; no clear D. The ends were cut back, 2 bases at V and 0 bases at J, with 2 bases in the middle. Per germline, CDR1 MDHEN and CDR2 SYDVKM. The CDR3 totals 14 residues.

V gene TRBV3-1 combines with J gene TRBJ2-1, with D tentatively TRBD1 or TRBD2 (5 bases each). The CDR3 consists of 12 residues. Trimming took 2 bases from V and 13 from J, leaving 12 bases between them. Germline V gene data show CDR1 as LGHDT and CDR2 as YNNKEL (reference sequence). DNA of the CDR3: TGTGCCAGCAGCCAATTTGCAGGGACCCAGTTCTTC. Amino acids: CASSQFAGTQFF.

This chain connects TRBV6-5 to TRBJ1-6; 8 bases line up with TRBD1. CDR3 size: 16 residues. CDR1 is MNHEY, CDR2 SVGAGI, per germline. The ends lost 0 bases at V and 7 bases at J; junction bases unmatched: 5. CDR3: CASSYSIGQGNSPLHF. CDR3 in DNA: TGTGCCAGCAGTTACTCCATAGGACAGGGCAATTCACCCCTCCACTTT.